Below are 8 T cell receptor beta chains sequenced from a single sample in a study of cytomegalovirus exposure and HLA in healthy donors. PCR primers comprised 60 Vbeta and 13 Jbeta primers. The repertoire was sequenced with immunoSEQ multiplex PCR; TCRdb's copy has only in-frame clones and lacks some. The sample table includes 100,000 to 150,000 clones. Sequencing used PBMCs. Receptor source: a man aged 18 to 30 in good health and CMV-seronegative.

This sequence joins TRBV27 and TRBJ2-2; possibly TRBD1 for D (5 bases). The CDR3 runs to 13 residues. Germline V gene lookup returns CDR1 MNHEY and CDR2 SMNVEV (reference sequence). Trimming shortened V by 4 bases and J by 4 bases, and 7 bases separated the two germline ends. CDR3 sequence reads: CASSWTTTGELFF. The DNA of the CDR3 is TGTGCCAGCAGTTGGACAACCACCGGGGAGCTGTTTTTT.

The chain combines TRBV2 with TRBJ2-1; D might be TRBD1 (6 bases). With 2 bases removed from V and 7 bases from J, the gap between germline ends came to 9 bases. Germline lookup yields CDR1 SNHLY and CDR2 FYNNEI. The CDR3 has 13 amino acids. CDR3 in DNA: TGTGCCAGCAGTGAACAGGGGAGTAATGAGCAGTTCTTC. It encodes CASSEQGSNEQFF.

The chain has TRBV9 and TRBJ2-5; TRBD2 aligns across 8 bases. J gave up 4 bases and V 2 bases, and 10 bases lay outside the gene matches. Germline lookup yields CDR1 SGDLS and CDR2 YYNGEE. The CDR3 length is 16 residues. CDR3 coding DNA: TGTGCCAGCAGCGTGAACGGGGGGGGAACAAGAGAGACCCAGTACTTC. Translating it yields CASSVNGGGTRETQYF. Full variable domain (outside the CDR3, taken from reference TRBV9 and TRBJ2-5): DSGVTQTPKHLITATGQRVTLRCSPRSGDLSVYWYQQSLDQGLQFLIQYYNGEERAKGNILERFSAQQFPDLHSELNLSSLELGDSALYFCASSVNGGGTRETQYFGPGTRLLVL.

The rearrangement links TRBV6-5 to TRBJ1-2, with TRBD1 matching over 7 bases. Trimming took 5 bases from V and 4 from J; bases not matched to a gene: 10. Germline V gene lookup returns CDR1 MNHEY and CDR2 SVGAGI. The CDR3 is 15 amino acids. CDR3: CASSRLRDRPYGYTF. CDR3 bases: TGTGCCAGCAGTCGACTCCGGGACAGACCCTATGGCTACACCTTC.

The genes are TRBV6-5 and TRBJ1-2; TRBD1 is a possible D gene (6 bases). Between the trimmed V and J ends, which lost 7 bases and 4 bases, there was a span of 19 bases. The germline V gene encodes CDR1 MNHEY and CDR2 SVGAGI. The CDR3 consists of 15 residues. The CDR3 nucleotides read TGTGCCAGCAAGTCGGACAGATTGTCTATCTATGGCTACACCTTC. Encoded protein: CASKSDRLSIYGYTF.

The CDR3 here is CASSQGSAGDSNQPQHF. CDR3 coding DNA: TGTGCCAGCAGCCAAGGGTCCGCGGGGGATAGCAATCAGCCCCAGCATTTT. V gene TRBV4-2 combines with J gene TRBJ1-5, with D maybe TRBD1 (5 bases). The CDR3 has 17 amino acids. CDR1 is LGHNA, CDR2 YNFKEQ, per germline. The germline V and J ends were trimmed by 1 base and 0 bases, with 13 bases remaining between them.

In DNA, the CDR3 is TGTGCCAGCAGCCCCGGTTCTCCGCGGGGAGAGCAGTACTTC. Amino acid sequence: CASSPGSPRGEQYF. V is TRBV6-5 and J is TRBJ2-7; D is perhaps TRBD2 (6 bases). V shed 6 bases and J shed 7 bases, with 19 bases lying between them. The CDR3 covers 14 residues. Germline V gives CDR1 MNHEY, CDR2 SVGAGI.

The gene calls are TRBV28 and TRBJ1-5; no definite D call. This CDR3 region has 15 residues. Germline V gene data show CDR1 as MDHEN and CDR2 as SYDVKM. V was trimmed by 3 bases and J by 9 bases, leaving 18 bases between them. CDR3 sequence reads: CASSFFSRMVRPQHF. CDR3 nucleotide sequence: TGTGCCAGCAGTTTTTTTTCGAGGATGGTGAGGCCCCAGCATTTT.